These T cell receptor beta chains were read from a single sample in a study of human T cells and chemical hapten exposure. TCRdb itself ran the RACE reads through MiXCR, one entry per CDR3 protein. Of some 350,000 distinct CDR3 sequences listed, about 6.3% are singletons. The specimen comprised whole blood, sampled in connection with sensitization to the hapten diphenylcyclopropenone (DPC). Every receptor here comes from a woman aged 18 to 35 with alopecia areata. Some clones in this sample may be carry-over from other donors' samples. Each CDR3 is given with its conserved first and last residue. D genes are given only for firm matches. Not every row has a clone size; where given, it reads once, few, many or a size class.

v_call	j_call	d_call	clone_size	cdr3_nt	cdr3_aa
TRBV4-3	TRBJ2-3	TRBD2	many	TGCGCCAGCAGCAGGACTAGCGGGGATCCGCAGTATTTT	CASSRTSGDPQYF
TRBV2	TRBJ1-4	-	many	TGTGCCAGCAGTGAAATCGTTGAAAAACTGTTTTTT	CASSEIVEKLFF
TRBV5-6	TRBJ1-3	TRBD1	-	TGTGCCAGCAGCCGAACAGGGGAGGACACCATATATTTT	CASSRTGEDTIYF
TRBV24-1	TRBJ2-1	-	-	TGTGCCACCAGTGATTTGTCCACTAACAATGAGCAGTTCTTC	CATSDLSTNNEQFF
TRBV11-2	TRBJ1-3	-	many	TGTGCCAGCAGCTTAAGGGGTGTATTAAACACCATATATTTT	CASSLRGVLNTIYF
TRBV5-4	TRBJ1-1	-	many	TGTGCCAGCAGCTTGGAAGCAGGGATGAACACTGAAGCTTTCTTT	CASSLEAGMNTEAFF
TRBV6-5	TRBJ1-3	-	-	TGTGCCACCTCCACCTCTGGAAACACCATATATTTT	CATSTSGNTIYF
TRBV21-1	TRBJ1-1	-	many	TGTGCCAGCAGCAAAGATGGGGATGTGAACACTGAAGCTTTCTTT	CASSKDGDVNTEAFF
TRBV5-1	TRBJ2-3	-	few	TGCGCCAGCAGCTTGTACGTCGACACAGATACGCAGTATTTT	CASSLYVDTDTQYF
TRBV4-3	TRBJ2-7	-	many	TGCGCCAGCAGCCTGGCTTTGGACAGCTACGAGCAGTACTTC	CASSLALDSYEQYF
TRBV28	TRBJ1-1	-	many	TGTGCCAGCAGAAGCAGGACTGAAGCTTTCTTT	CASRSRTEAFF
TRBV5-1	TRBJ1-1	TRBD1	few	TGCGCCAGCAGCCCGGGACAGGGGAGGATTGCTTTCTTT	CASSPGQGRIAFF
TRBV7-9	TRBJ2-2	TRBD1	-	TGTGCCAGCAGCATCCGACAGGGCAGTGGGACCGGGGAGCTGTTTTTT	CASSIRQGSGTGELFF
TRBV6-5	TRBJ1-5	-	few	TGTGCCAGCAGCCCCCCCGGGGGTCAGCCCCAGCATTTT	CASSPPGGQPQHF
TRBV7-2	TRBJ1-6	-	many	TGTGCCAGCAGCTTAGACGGGGGCCAATCACCCCTCCACTTT	CASSLDGGQSPLHF
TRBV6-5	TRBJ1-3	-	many	TGTGCCAGCAGTTACTCAACTTCGACAGCCTCCACCATATATTTT	CASSYSTSTASTIYF
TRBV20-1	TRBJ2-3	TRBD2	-	TGCAGTGCTAGAGATTTTCTAGCGGGGGAATCAGATACGCAGTATTTT	CSARDFLAGESDTQYF
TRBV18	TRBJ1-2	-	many	TGTGCCAGCTCACCACCGTTACGAGATGGCTACACCTTC	CASSPPLRDGYTF
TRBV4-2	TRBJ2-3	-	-	TGTGCCAGCAGCCAAGAGGGGACTGACCCTGCTACGCAGTATTTT	CASSQEGTDPATQYF
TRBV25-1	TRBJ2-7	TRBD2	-	TGTGCCAGCAGTGAGGCGGGAGGGAACGAGCAGTACTTC	CASSEAGGNEQYF
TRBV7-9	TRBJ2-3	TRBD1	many	TGTGCCAGCAGCTCGAGGGGGACAGGGAAAACAGATACGCAGTATTTT	CASSSRGTGKTDTQYF
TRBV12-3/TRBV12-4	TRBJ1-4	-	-	TGTGCCAGCAGTTTAGCCTTCGAAGGGGAAAAACTGTTTTTT	CASSLAFEGEKLFF
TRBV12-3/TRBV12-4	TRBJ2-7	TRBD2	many	TGTGCCAGCAGAGGTAGCGGGGCCTACGAGCAGTACTTC	CASRGSGAYEQYF